This TCR beta chain was retrieved from a study of molecular identifiers for immune sequencing clone quantification. Turning to the study itself: Replicate runs used RNA from around 18,000 or 91,000 naive CD8 cells, which was split five ways into aliquots, and four of those aliquots were then sequenced.

Each library that profiled naive CD8 cells came from roughly 18,000 to 920,000 sorted cells with 10%, 30% or 50% RNA. Sorting captured naive CD8 T cells as CD8+CD4-CCR7+CD45RA+. CDR3 size: 16 residues. Between the trimmed V and J ends, which lost 7 bases and 3 bases, there was a span of 21 bases. Germline V gene data show CDR1 as MNHEY and CDR2 as SMNVEV (reference sequence). Bulk TCR libraries used previously described methods and listed TCR primers. One entry per CDR3 protein results from TCRdb running MiXCR on the PCR reads. This sample has 75,000 to 100,000 distinct CDR3 sequences, with 15% to 20% found just once. The sample holds many counts of this clonotype.

The chain recombines TRBV27 with TRBJ1-1; no definite D call. This receptor was taken from a human donor in good health. Some libraries in this study had Jurkat cell RNA spiked in. The sample consisted of naive CD8+ T cells from blood, with Jurkat cell RNA spiked in. Described subset: FACS-sorted CD8+CD4-CCR7+CD45RA+ naive T cells. CDR3 sequence: CASTQLTPSGYTEAFF. The CDR3 DNA follows: TGTGCCAGCACCCAACTCACCCCGTCGGGATACACTGAAGCTTTCTTT.